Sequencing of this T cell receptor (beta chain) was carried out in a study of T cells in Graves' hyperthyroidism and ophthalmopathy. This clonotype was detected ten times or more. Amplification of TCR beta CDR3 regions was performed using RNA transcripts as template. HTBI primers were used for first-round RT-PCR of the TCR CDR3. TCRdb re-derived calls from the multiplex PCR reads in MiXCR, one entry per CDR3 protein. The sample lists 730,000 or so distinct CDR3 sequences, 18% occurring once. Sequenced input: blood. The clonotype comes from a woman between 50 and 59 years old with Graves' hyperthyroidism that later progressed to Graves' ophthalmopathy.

CDR3 amino acids: CASSSPFSGGGTDTQYF. CDR3 sequence (DNA): TGTGCCAGCAGTTCCCCGTTTAGCGGGGGGGGCACAGATACGCAGTATTTT. This rearrangement joins TRBV12-3 or TRBV12-4 to TRBJ2-3; 11 nucleotides line up with TRBD2. There are 17 residues in the CDR3. V was pared by 4 bases and J by 1 base, with 7 bases of the junction left unmatched.